This T cell receptor (beta chain) was sequenced in a study of T cell repertoires in cytomegalovirus infection (dated by TCRdb to the late 2010s). Context from the whole study: The HLA type of each donor mattered for the analysis, because public TCR beta signatures pointed to carriage of CMV infection along with the matching HLA type. Overall results and qualifications from the work: The ex vivo response was dominated by HLA-C-restricted CMV-specific TCR beta clonotypes, which also provided the single most frequent clonotype in two of eight donors. Cumulative frequency of public TCR beta family members discriminated carriers of CMV infection plus the relevant HLA type in this cohort and an independent approximately 370-donor cohort.

This sample was sequenced with an Illumina HiSeq 1500. TCRdb reprocessed the public reads (quality trimming at Q25 with fastp, clone calling with MiXCR) and kept in-frame beta chains. A single entry per CDR3 protein holds the most common genes and DNA from its merged rows. The table for this sample lists around 250,000 distinct CDR3 sequences; about 17% of them were counted only once. Of the sample, around 47% falls within the top ten clones. This clonotype has just a few counts. What antigen it recognizes has not been identified. Base qualities are missing; no much larger clone stands one base away. Measured from the cysteine to the phenylalanine, the CDR3 is 14 residues long. The CDR3 DNA has 42 bases and is translated from base 1. In the germline V gene, CDR1 corresponds to MNHNS and CDR2 to SASEGT. V is pared back by 7 bases and J by 8 bases, with 18 bases lying between the germline termini.

Recombination connected TRBV6-1 to TRBJ1-5, with the identity of the D gene unclear. The sequence was collected from a human donor in good health (CMV status not recorded). Some clones in this sample may be carry-over from other donors' samples. Sequencing was carried out using CD8+ T cells from PBMCs. The CDR3 protein sequence reads: CASTYGPYGEPQHF. The base sequence is TGTGCCAGCACCTACGGCCCTTATGGGGAGCCCCAGCATTTT.